The 8 T cell receptor beta chains below were found in one sample sequenced in a study of blood T cell repertoires in COVID-19. The data were produced by immunoSEQ multiplex PCR, yet TCRdb's version contains in-frame clones alone and is incomplete. The table includes roughly 120,000 clones, 75% to 90% detected once. Sequences were obtained from peripheral blood. Receptors originate from a woman aged 80 or over with COVID-19, enrolled during active disease.

The chain employs TRBV28 and TRBJ1-5, with D uncertain. This CDR3 spans 14 amino acids. The V gene lost 5 bases and the J gene lost 6 bases, with 14 bases spanning the gap. Germline CDR1 MDHEN, CDR2 SYDVKM. The CDR3 nucleotides are TGTGCCAGCAGTCTTCCTGGAGGAGGTCAGCCCCAGCATTTT. Its translation is CASSLPGGGQPQHF.

This chain uses TRBV6-5 with TRBJ2-3; D is undetermined. The V gene's germline CDR1 is MNHEY and CDR2 SVGAGI. The CDR3 contains 11 residues. V lost 6 bases and J 9 bases, leaving 10 bases between the germline ends. This CDR3 reads CASSLPGTQYF. CDR3 DNA: TGTGCCAGCAGCCTCCCTGGCACGCAGTATTTT.

V and J are TRBV5-1 and TRBJ1-2, with D possibly TRBD1 on 5 matching bases. Germline V gene lookup returns CDR1 SGHRS and CDR2 YFSETQ. The CDR3 length is 16 residues. Trimming took 4 bases from V and 5 from J, leaving 21 bases between them. CDR3 residues: CASSQRPTGFGYGYTF. In nucleotides, the CDR3 is TGCGCCAGCAGCCAAAGGCCCACAGGTTTTGGGTATGGCTACACCTTC.

This clone was recorded once. V usage is TRBV12-3 or TRBV12-4 and J usage is TRBJ2-1, with D perhaps TRBD2 (5 bases). The CDR3 has 13 amino acids. V shed 5 bases and J shed 9 bases, with 14 bases lying between them. CDR3 in amino acids: CASSPIGRGEQFF. CDR3 in DNA: TGTGCCAGCAGTCCGATTGGCCGGGGTGAGCAGTTCTTC.

J is TRBJ2-2 and V is TRBV5-1, with a weak D call TRBD2 (7 bases). Trimming pared 4 bases from V and 1 base from J, leaving 11 bases between. Germline V CDR1 and CDR2: SGHRS, YFSETQ. The CDR3 extends over 15 amino acids. Here the CDR3 DNA reads TGCGCCAGCAGCCCGGGGGGACAGAACACCGGGGAGCTGTTTTTT. This codes for CASSPGGQNTGELFF.

The V and J genes are TRBV5-1 and TRBJ2-5; TRBD1 is a possible D gene (5 bases). V lost 0 bases, J lost 5 bases, and 11 bases lay in between. The germline V gene has CDR1 SGHRS and CDR2 YFSETQ. The CDR3 has 14 residues. CDR3 residues: CASSLGAGRETQYF. Here the CDR3 DNA reads TGCGCCAGCAGCTTGGGGGCAGGGCGGGAGACCCAGTACTTC.

V and J are TRBV18 and TRBJ2-7; 10 nucleotides match TRBD2. The CDR3 covers 15 residues. The V segment lost 2 bases and the J segment 7 bases; nucleotides outside the gene matches: 8. Germline assignment: CDR1 KGHSH and CDR2 LQKENI. CDR3 DNA: TGTGCCAGCTCACCATCCCTAGCGGGAGCGCGGGAGCAGTACTTC. Its protein is CASSPSLAGAREQYF.

This rearrangement joins TRBV18 to TRBJ1-2; no reliable D call. V was pared by 2 bases and J by 5 bases, with 12 bases between. Germline V gene sequence: CDR1 KGHSH, CDR2 LQKENI. The CDR3 has 14 amino acids. The DNA for the CDR3 is TGTGCCAGCTCACCATCGGCGGGAATTTATGGCTACACCTTC. It yields the protein CASSPSAGIYGYTF.